A single sample is the source of the 14 T cell receptor beta chains below, sequenced in a study of blood T cell repertoires in COVID-19. Sequencing used immunoSEQ multiplex PCR; TCRdb keeps in-frame clones, though not all of them. The sample lists approximately 46,000 clones, about 88% occurring once. Sequencing was carried out using peripheral blood. These receptors all stem from a man in his 70s with active COVID-19.

The chain has TRBV2 and TRBJ2-3; perhaps TRBD2 as D (6 bases). This CDR3 is built from 14 residues. Germline CDR1 reads SNHLY; CDR2 reads FYNNEI. The germline V and J ends were trimmed by 1 base and 4 bases, with 9 bases remaining between them. Here the CDR3 reads CASSEVGGADTQYF. CDR3 coding DNA: TGTGCCAGCAGTGAAGTAGGAGGGGCAGATACGCAGTATTTT.

The rearrangement joins TRBV4-1 to TRBJ1-3, with TRBD1 matching over 10 bases. This CDR3 has 17 amino acids. V dropped 1 base and J dropped 2; count of bases not matched to a gene: 5. Germline V gene data show CDR1 as MGHRA and CDR2 as YSYEKL. CDR3 amino acids: CASSQGVDRGTGNTIYF. The CDR3 nucleotides are TGCGCCAGCAGCCAAGGGGTGGACAGGGGGACTGGAAACACCATATATTTT.

The J gene is TRBJ2-7, the V gene TRBV5-5, with 9 bases lining up with TRBD1. There are 15 residues in the CDR3. Germline V gene data show CDR1 as SGHKS and CDR2 as YYEKEE (reference sequence). V was clipped by 1 base and J by 5 bases; unmatched bases: 7. CDR3 region: CASSLSQGAQHEQYF. For the CDR3, the DNA is TGTGCCAGCAGCTTGTCACAGGGGGCTCAACACGAGCAGTACTTC.

This chain joins TRBV7-2 and TRBJ2-3; a weak D match, TRBD2 (5 bases). Trimming removed 5 bases from V and 9 bases from J, with 15 bases in between. Germline V gene sequence: CDR1 SGHTA, CDR2 FQGNSA. The CDR3 consists of 13 residues. The CDR3 is CASSRNFGETQYF. The CDR3 DNA reads as TGTGCCAGCAGCCGAAATTTCGGGGAAACGCAGTATTTT.

The chain recombines TRBV11-2 with TRBJ2-5; D possibly corresponds to TRBD1 (5 bases). V dropped 1 base and J dropped 5 bases, with 17 bases sitting between them. Germline V lookup: CDR1 SGHAT, CDR2 FQNNGV. This CDR3 contains 16 residues. Here the CDR3 reads CASSLGQGTPQETQYF. CDR3 DNA sequence: TGTGCCAGCAGCTTAGGCCAGGGAACCCCTCAGGAGACCCAGTACTTC.

The rearrangement joins TRBV3-1 (or the pseudogene TRBV3-2) to TRBJ2-1, with a tentative D call TRBD2 (6 bases). V was cut by 3 bases and J by 1 base, with 13 bases left in between. Per the germline V gene, CDR1 is LGHDT and CDR2 is YNNKEL (reference sequence). The CDR3 spans 16 residues. CDR3 nucleotide sequence: TGTGCCAGCAGCCACACCGGGACTGGGTCCTACAATGAGCAGTTCTTC. Amino acids: CASSHTGTGSYNEQFF.

This clone is classed as medium-sized. The V gene is TRBV27, the J gene TRBJ1-1, with a possible D match to TRBD1 (5 bases). V shed 2 bases and J shed 4 bases, with 14 bases lying between them. The CDR3 extends over 15 amino acids. Germline V CDR1 and CDR2: MNHEY, SMNVEV (reference sequence). CDR3 nucleotides: TGTGCCAGCAGTTTAGTGTGGGACTTCGGCACTGAAGCTTTCTTT. It translates to CASSLVWDFGTEAFF.

The rearrangement links TRBV7-2 to TRBJ1-5; 11 nucleotides align to TRBD1. From germline, CDR1 is SGHTA and CDR2 FQGNSA. V shed 2 bases, J shed 4 bases, and the junction held 4 bases outside the gene matches. This CDR3 has 16 amino acids. The DNA for the CDR3 is TGTGCCAGCAGCTTAAATGGACAGGGGGCGAATCAGCCCCAGCATTTT. Translation: CASSLNGQGANQPQHF.

A single count supports this clone. The chain carries TRBV7-3 and TRBJ1-2; TRBD1 matches 9 bases. Germline assignment: CDR1 SGHTA and CDR2 FQGTGA. There are 13 residues in the CDR3. The V and J ends lost 5 bases and 5 bases, in that order; junction bases with no gene match: 3. CDR3 protein: CASSQDRGYGYTF. CDR3 sequence (DNA): TGTGCCAGCAGCCAAGACAGGGGGTATGGCTACACCTTC.

V usage is TRBV5-1 and J usage is TRBJ2-3, with a tentative D call TRBD2 (7 bases). Per the germline V gene, CDR1 is SGHRS and CDR2 is YFSETQ. The V and J ends lost 4 bases and 3 bases respectively, with 21 bases between them. CDR3 length: 17 residues. The CDR3 spells CASSRAPGGLVTDTQYF. The CDR3 DNA follows: TGCGCCAGCAGCCGGGCCCCCGGGGGGCTTGTGACAGATACGCAGTATTTT.

V is TRBV23-1 and J is TRBJ1-5, with 7 bases that match TRBD1. TRBV23-1 falls under the ORF class, with uncertain function. With 4 bases clipped from V and 1 base from J, the junction kept 22 bases outside the gene matches. The CDR3 extends over 21 amino acids. CDR3 nucleotide sequence: TGCGCCAGCAGTCCCGTTAAAGTCCGGGACAGCCGGAACCGAAGCAATCAGCCCCAGCATTTT. Amino acid sequence: CASSPVKVRDSRNRSNQPQHF.

This chain uses TRBV28 with TRBJ2-5, with D perhaps matching TRBD1 (6 bases). The CDR3 totals 14 residues. With 6 bases removed from V and 1 base from J, the gap between germline ends came to 12 bases. The V gene's germline CDR1 is MDHEN and CDR2 SYDVKM. CDR3 nucleotide sequence: TGTGCCAGCAGCCCCCTCAGGGGCCAAGAGACCCAGTACTTC. Translated, it gives CASSPLRGQETQYF.

The gene calls are TRBV5-1 and TRBJ1-1; D may be TRBD1 (5 bases). Germline CDR1 SGHRS, CDR2 YFSETQ. The length of the CDR3 is 16 residues. V lost 1 base, J lost 1 base, and 14 bases lay in between. CDR3 amino acids: CASSLFLPTGNTEAFF. The CDR3 region has the DNA TGCGCCAGCAGCTTGTTTCTTCCAACAGGGAACACTGAAGCTTTCTTT.

This clone was detected once. The V gene is TRBV11-3, the J gene TRBJ2-3, with D perhaps matching TRBD2 (6 bases). Trimming left V 5 bases short and J 2 bases short, with 11 bases between. CDR1 and CDR2 (germline): SGHNT, YENEEA. The CDR3 spans 14 residues. The CDR3 is CASSPGGSTDTQYF. As DNA, the CDR3 is TGTGCCAGCAGCCCCGGAGGGTCCACAGATACGCAGTATTTT.